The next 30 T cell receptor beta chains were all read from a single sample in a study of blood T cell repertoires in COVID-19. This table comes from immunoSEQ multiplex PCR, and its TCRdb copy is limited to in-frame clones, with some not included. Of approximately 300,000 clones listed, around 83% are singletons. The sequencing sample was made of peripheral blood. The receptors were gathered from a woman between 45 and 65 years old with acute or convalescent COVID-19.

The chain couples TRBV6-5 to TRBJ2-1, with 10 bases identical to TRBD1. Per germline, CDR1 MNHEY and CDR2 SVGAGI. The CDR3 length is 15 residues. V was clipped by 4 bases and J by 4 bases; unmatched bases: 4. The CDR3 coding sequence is TGTGCCAGCAGTTCACCGGGACAGGGGTACAATGAGCAGTTCTTC. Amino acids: CASSSPGQGYNEQFF.

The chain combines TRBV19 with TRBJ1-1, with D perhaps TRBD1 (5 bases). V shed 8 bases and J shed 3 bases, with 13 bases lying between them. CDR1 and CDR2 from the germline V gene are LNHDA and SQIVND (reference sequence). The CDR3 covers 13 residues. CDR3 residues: CASADSRDTEAFF. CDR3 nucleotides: TGTGCCAGTGCAGACAGTAGGGACACTGAAGCTTTCTTT.

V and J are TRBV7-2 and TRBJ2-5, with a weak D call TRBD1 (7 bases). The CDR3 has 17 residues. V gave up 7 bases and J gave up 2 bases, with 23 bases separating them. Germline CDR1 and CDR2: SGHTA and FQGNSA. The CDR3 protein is CASTRRGAGGKQETQYF. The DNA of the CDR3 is TGTGCCAGCACTAGGAGGGGGGCAGGGGGAAAACAAGAGACCCAGTACTTC.

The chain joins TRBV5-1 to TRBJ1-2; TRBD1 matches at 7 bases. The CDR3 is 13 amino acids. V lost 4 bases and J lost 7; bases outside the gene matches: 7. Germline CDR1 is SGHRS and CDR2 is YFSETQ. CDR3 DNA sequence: TGCGCCAGCAGCCAAGAGACAGGGCTTGGCTACACCTTC. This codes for CASSQETGLGYTF.

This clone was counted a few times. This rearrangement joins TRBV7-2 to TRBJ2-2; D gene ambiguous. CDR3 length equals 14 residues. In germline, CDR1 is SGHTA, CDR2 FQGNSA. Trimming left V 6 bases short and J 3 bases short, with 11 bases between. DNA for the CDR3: TGTGCCAGCAGAGTCGGGTCTGACACCGGGGAGCTGTTTTTT. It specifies CASRVGSDTGELFF.

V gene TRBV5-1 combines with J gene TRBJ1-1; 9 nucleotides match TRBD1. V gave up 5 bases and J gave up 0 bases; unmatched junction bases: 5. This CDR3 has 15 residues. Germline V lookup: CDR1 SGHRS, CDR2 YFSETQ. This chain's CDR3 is CASRQDRGVNTEAFF. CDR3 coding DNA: TGCGCCAGCAGACAAGACAGGGGGGTGAACACTGAAGCTTTCTTT.

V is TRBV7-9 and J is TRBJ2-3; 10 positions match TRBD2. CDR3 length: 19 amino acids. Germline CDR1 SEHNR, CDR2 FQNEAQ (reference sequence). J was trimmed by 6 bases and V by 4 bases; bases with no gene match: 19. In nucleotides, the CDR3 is TGTGCCAGCAGCTCTTCAGGGACCCGGACTAGCGGAGGCCCCGATACGCAGTATTTT. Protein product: CASSSSGTRTSGGPDTQYF.

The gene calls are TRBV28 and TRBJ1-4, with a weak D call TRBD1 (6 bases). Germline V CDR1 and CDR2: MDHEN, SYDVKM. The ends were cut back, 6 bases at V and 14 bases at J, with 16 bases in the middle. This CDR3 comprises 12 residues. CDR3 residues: CASRVPGHILFF. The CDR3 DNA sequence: TGTGCCAGCAGGGTACCGGGACATATCCTGTTTTTT.

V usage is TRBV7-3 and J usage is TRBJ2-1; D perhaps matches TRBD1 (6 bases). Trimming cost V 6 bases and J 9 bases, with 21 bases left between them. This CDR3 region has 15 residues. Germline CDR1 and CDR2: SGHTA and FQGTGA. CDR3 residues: CASSLGQGNGVEQFF. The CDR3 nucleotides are TGTGCCAGCAGTTTGGGGCAGGGGAACGGTGTTGAGCAGTTCTTC.

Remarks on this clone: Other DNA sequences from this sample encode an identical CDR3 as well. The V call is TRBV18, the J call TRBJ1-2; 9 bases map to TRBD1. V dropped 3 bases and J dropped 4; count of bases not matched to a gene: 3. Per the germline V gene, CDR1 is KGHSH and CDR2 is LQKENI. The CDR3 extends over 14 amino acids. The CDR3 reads CASSPGQGGYGYTF. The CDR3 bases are TGTGCCAGCTCACCGGGACAGGGAGGCTATGGCTACACCTTC.

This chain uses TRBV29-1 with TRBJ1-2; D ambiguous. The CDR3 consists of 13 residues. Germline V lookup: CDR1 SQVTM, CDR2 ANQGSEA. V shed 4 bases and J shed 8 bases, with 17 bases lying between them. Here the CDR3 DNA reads TGCAGCGTTGCCGGGATCTCGGGGAGAGGCTACACCTTC. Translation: CSVAGISGRGYTF.

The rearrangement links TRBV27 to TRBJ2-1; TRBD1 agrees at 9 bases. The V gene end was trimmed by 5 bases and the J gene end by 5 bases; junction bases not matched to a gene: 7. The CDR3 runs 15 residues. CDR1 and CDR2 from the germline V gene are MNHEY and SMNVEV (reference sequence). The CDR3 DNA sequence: TGTGCCAGCAGTCCCCGGGACAGGGACCACAATGAGCAGTTCTTC. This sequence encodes CASSPRDRDHNEQFF.

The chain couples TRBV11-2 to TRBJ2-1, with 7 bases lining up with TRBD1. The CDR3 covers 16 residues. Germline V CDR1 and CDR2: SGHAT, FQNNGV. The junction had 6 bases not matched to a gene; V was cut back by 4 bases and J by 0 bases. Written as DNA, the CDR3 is TGTGCCAGCAGCTCCGGGACAGTTTTCTCCTACAATGAGCAGTTCTTC. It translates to CASSSGTVFSYNEQFF. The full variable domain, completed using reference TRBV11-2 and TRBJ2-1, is EAGVAQSPRYKIIEKRQSVAFWCNPISGHATLYWYQQILGQGPKLLIQFQNNGVVDDSQLPKDRFSAERLKGVDSTLKIQPAKLEDSAVYLCASSSGTVFSYNEQFFGPGTRLTVL.

The CDR3 here is CASSLQAGTGGGEQFF. The CDR3 nucleotides are TGTGCCAGCAGCTTACAAGCCGGGACAGGGGGCGGGGAGCAGTTCTTC. V gene TRBV7-6 combines with J gene TRBJ2-1, with 12 nucleotides matching TRBD1. CDR1 is SGHVS and CDR2 is FNYEAQ in the germline V gene. Trimming cost V 2 bases and J 10 bases; bases outside gene matches: 9. The length of the CDR3 is 16 residues.

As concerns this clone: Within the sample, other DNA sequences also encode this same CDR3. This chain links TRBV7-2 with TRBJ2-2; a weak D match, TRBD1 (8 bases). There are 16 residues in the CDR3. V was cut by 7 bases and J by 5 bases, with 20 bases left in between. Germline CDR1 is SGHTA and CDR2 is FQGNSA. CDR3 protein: CASTQGGTGGTGELFF. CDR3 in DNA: TGTGCCAGCACCCAGGGGGGGACAGGTGGGACCGGGGAGCTGTTTTTT.

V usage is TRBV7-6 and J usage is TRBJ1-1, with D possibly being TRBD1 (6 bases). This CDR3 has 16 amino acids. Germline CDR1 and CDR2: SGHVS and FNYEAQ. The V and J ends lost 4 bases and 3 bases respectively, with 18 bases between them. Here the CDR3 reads CASSYGGGGMDTEAFF. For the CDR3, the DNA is TGTGCCAGCAGCTACGGCGGGGGCGGTATGGACACTGAAGCTTTCTTT.

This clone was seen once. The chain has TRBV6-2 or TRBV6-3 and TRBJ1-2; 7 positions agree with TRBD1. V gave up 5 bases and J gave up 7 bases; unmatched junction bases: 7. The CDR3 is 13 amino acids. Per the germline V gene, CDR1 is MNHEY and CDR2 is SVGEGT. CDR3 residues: CASSSEGGAGYTF. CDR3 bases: TGTGCCAGCAGTAGCGAAGGGGGCGCTGGCTACACCTTC.

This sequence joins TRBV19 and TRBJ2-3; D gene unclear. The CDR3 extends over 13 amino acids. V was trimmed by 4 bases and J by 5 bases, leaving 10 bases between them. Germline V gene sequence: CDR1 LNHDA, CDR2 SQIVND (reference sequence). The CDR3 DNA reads TGTGCCAGTAGTACGCGACAAGAAGATACGCAGTATTTT. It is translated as CASSTRQEDTQYF.

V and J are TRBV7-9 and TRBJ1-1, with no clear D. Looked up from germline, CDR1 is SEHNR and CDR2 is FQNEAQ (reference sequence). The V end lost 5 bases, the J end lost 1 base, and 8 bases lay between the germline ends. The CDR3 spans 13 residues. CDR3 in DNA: TGTGCCAGCAGCGGGCAGGAGAACACTGAAGCTTTCTTT. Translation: CASSGQENTEAFF.

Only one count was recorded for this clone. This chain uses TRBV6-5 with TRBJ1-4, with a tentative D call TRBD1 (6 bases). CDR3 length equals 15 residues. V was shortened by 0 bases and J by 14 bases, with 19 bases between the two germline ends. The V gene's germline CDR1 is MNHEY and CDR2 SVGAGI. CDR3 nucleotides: TGTGCCAGCAGTTACTCGAGGCAGGGGTCCCGAAGCCTGTTTTTT. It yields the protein CASSYSRQGSRSLFF.

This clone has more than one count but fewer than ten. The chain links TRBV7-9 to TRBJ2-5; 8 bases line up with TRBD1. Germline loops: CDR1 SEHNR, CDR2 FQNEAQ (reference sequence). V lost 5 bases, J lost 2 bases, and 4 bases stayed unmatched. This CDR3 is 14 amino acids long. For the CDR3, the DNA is TGTGCCAGCAGCCCGGACAGGGCTCAAGAGACCCAGTACTTC. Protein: CASSPDRAQETQYF.

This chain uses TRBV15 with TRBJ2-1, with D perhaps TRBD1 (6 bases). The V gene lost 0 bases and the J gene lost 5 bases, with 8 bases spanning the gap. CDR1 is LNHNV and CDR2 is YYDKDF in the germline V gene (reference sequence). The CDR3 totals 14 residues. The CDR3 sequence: CATSREQGNNEQFF. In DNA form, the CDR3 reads TGTGCCACCAGCAGAGAACAGGGAAACAATGAGCAGTTCTTC. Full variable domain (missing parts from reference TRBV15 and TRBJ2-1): DAMVIQNPRYQVTQFGKPVTLSCSQTLNHNVMYWYQQKSSQAPKLLFHYYDKDFNNEADTPDNFQSRRPNTSFCFLDIRSPGLGDTAMYLCATSREQGNNEQFFGPGTRLTVL.

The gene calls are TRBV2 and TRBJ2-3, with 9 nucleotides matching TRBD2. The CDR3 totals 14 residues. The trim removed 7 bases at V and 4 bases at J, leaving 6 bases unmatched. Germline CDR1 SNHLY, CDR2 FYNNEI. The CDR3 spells CASKGSGSADTQYF. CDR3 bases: TGTGCCAGCAAGGGTAGCGGGAGTGCAGATACGCAGTATTTT.

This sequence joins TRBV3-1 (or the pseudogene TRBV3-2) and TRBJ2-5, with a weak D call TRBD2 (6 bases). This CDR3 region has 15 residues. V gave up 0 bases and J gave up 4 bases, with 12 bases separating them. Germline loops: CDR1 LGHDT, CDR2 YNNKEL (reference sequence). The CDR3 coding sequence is TGTGCCAGCAGCCAAGATCACTTGGGGGGAGAGACCCAGTACTTC. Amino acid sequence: CASSQDHLGGETQYF.

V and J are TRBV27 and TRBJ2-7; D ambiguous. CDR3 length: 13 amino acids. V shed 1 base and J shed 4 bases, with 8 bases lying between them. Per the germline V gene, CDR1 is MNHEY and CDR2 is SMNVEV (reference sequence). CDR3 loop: CASSLLAQYEQYF. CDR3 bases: TGTGCCAGCAGTTTATTGGCTCAGTACGAGCAGTACTTC.

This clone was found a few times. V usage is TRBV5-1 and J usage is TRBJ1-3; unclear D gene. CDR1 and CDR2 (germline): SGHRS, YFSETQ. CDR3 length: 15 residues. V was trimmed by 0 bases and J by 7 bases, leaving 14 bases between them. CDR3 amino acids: CASSLGASNLNTIYF. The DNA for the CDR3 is TGCGCCAGCAGCTTGGGGGCCTCTAATCTTAACACCATATATTTT.

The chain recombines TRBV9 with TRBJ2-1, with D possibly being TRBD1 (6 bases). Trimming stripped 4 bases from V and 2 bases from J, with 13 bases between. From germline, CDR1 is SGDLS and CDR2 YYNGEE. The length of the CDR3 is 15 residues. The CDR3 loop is CASSLTGSAYNEQFF. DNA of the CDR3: TGTGCCAGCAGCTTAACAGGGTCTGCCTACAATGAGCAGTTCTTC.

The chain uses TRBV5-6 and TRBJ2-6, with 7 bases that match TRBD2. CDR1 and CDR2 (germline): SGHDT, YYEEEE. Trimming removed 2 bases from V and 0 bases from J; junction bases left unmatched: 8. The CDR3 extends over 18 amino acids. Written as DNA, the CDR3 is TGTGCCAGCAGCTTCTTAGCGGGCGGAAACTCTGGGGCCAACGTCCTGACTTTC. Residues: CASSFLAGGNSGANVLTF.

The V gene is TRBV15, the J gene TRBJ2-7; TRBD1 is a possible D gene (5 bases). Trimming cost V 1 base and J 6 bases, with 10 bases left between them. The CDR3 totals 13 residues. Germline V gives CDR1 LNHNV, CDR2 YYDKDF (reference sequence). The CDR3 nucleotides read TGTGCCACCAGCAGAGGATCAGGGCTCGAGCAGTACGTC. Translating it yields CATSRGSGLEQYV.

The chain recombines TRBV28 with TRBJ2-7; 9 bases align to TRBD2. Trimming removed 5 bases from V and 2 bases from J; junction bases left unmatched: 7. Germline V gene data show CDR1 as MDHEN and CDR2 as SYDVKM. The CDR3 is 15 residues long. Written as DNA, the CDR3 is TGTGCCAGCAGTCCTAGCGGGGTGACGACCTACGAGCAGTACTTC. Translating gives CASSPSGVTTYEQYF.